This entry lists 29 T cell receptor beta chains sequenced from one sample in a study of blood T cell repertoires in COVID-19. Only in-frame clones appear in the TCRdb table, and some are missing; sequencing was by immunoSEQ multiplex PCR. Of 150,000 to 200,000 clones detected, around nine tenths appear once; the ten largest clones hold under 15%. The sequencing sample was made of peripheral blood. The origin of the receptors is a woman in her sixties or seventies with COVID-19, enrolled during active disease.

This rearrangement joins TRBV7-8 to TRBJ2-5; D not resolved. CDR1 and CDR2 from the germline V gene are SGHVS and FQNEAQ. V lost 1 base and J lost 2, with 5 bases in between. CDR3 length: 13 amino acids. The CDR3 spells CASSLGLQETQYF. The DNA for the CDR3 is TGTGCCAGCAGCTTAGGGCTGCAAGAGACCCAGTACTTC.

J is TRBJ1-1 and V is TRBV5-1; TRBD1 aligns across 7 bases. Germline V gene data show CDR1 as SGHRS and CDR2 as YFSETQ. J was trimmed by 4 bases and V by 1 base; bases with no gene match: 10. CDR3 size: 16 residues. The CDR3 protein is CASSLPGPDRATEAFF. The CDR3 DNA reads TGCGCCAGCAGCTTGCCCGGACCTGACAGGGCCACTGAAGCTTTCTTT.

The V gene is TRBV12-3 or TRBV12-4, the J gene TRBJ1-4; D may be TRBD1 (6 bases). CDR3 length: 13 residues. Trimming removed 5 bases at V and 11 bases at J, with 15 bases between. This CDR3 is CASSTYRAGKLFF. DNA of the CDR3: TGTGCCAGCAGTACTTACAGGGCAGGGAAACTGTTTTTT.

V usage is TRBV29-1 and J usage is TRBJ2-5, with D possibly being TRBD1 (6 bases). V lost 7 bases to trimming and J lost 5 bases, with 23 bases between them. This CDR3 has 15 residues. CDR1 is SQVTM, CDR2 ANQGSEA, per germline. The CDR3 is CSGIKQGVGLETQYF. The CDR3 DNA reads as TGCAGCGGTATAAAACAGGGAGTAGGCTTGGAGACCCAGTACTTC.

The rearrangement joins TRBV24-1 to TRBJ2-1; 9 positions match TRBD1. This CDR3 is built from 16 residues. The V gene end was trimmed by 4 bases and the J gene end by 7 bases; junction bases not matched to a gene: 10. Germline values: CDR1 KGHDR, CDR2 SFDVKD. The CDR3 sequence is CATSDPGTGFWNEQFF. In nucleotides, the CDR3 is TGTGCCACCAGTGACCCCGGGACAGGGTTTTGGAATGAGCAGTTCTTC.

J is TRBJ1-5 and V is TRBV19; 7 nucleotides line up with TRBD1. Unmatched junction bases numbered 7, after V lost 6 bases and J lost 2 bases. The CDR3 loop spans 15 amino acids. Germline V gene data show CDR1 as LNHDA and CDR2 as SQIVND (reference sequence). As DNA, the CDR3 is TGTGCCAGTAGCGTGGGACAGTGGGGCAATCAGCCCCAGCATTTT. The encoded protein is CASSVGQWGNQPQHF.

This chain uses TRBV4-3 with TRBJ2-7; weak D call: TRBD1 (6 bases). From germline, CDR1 is LGHNA and CDR2 YSLEER. Trimming shortened V by 1 base and J by 3 bases, and 13 bases separated the two germline ends. This CDR3 has 15 amino acids. The CDR3: CASSQGARGYYEQYF. In DNA, the CDR3 is TGCGCCAGCAGCCAAGGCGCCAGGGGCTACTACGAGCAGTACTTC.

V gene TRBV20-1 combines with J gene TRBJ2-5, with D tentatively TRBD1 (5 bases). V was trimmed by 3 bases and J by 3 bases, leaving 5 bases between them. From germline, CDR1 is DFQATT and CDR2 SNEGSKA (reference sequence). This CDR3 has 11 residues. DNA for the CDR3: TGCAGTGCTAGCAGGGAAGAGACCCAGTACTTC. It encodes CSASREETQYF.

The chain recombines TRBV19 with TRBJ2-3; 8 bases match TRBD2. Trimming at V came to 3 bases and at J to 6 bases, leaving 8 bases not matched to a gene. Germline V CDR1 and CDR2: LNHDA, SQIVND (reference sequence). The CDR3 extends over 15 amino acids. The CDR3 DNA reads as TGTGCCAGTAGTATGGCGGGGGGACGTTGGGATACGCAGTATTTT. As protein: CASSMAGGRWDTQYF.

This chain joins TRBV28 and TRBJ2-7; TRBD1 agrees at 8 bases. The CDR3 contains 14 residues. The germline CDR1 and CDR2 sequences are MDHEN and SYDVKM. V trimming: 0 bases; J trimming: 3 bases; junction bases outside the gene matches: 1. Here the CDR3 reads CASSLWTGDYEQYF. The CDR3 DNA reads as TGTGCCAGCAGTTTATGGACAGGGGACTACGAGCAGTACTTC.

This clone was seen once. The chain joins TRBV11-3 to TRBJ2-2; TRBD2 is a possible D gene (6 bases). The CDR3 has 18 amino acids. CDR1 is SGHNT and CDR2 is YENEEA in the germline V gene. V lost 4 bases and J 5 bases, leaving 23 bases between the germline ends. CDR3 region: CASSSDYTGTAHTGELFF. CDR3 nucleotide sequence: TGTGCCAGCAGCTCAGACTATACCGGGACTGCCCATACCGGGGAGCTGTTTTTT.

This clone was detected once. V usage is TRBV25-1 and J usage is TRBJ1-6; maybe TRBD1 (5 bases). Germline CDR1 reads MGHDK; CDR2 reads SYGVNS. This CDR3 region has 15 residues. V was clipped by 2 bases and J by 5 bases, with 10 bases between them. CDR3 in DNA: TGTGCCAGCAGTGAACCAAAGGGGCATAATTCACCCCTCCACTTT. This codes for CASSEPKGHNSPLHF. Drawing the rest from reference TRBV25-1 and TRBJ1-6, the complete variable domain is EADIYQTPRYLVIGTGKKITLECSQTMGHDKMYWYQQDPGMELHLIHYSYGVNSTEKGDLSSESTVSRIRTEHFPLTLESARPSHTSQYLCASSEPKGHNSPLHFGNGTRLTVT.

This clone has a handful of counts. The V gene is TRBV2, the J gene TRBJ2-1; the D gene is possibly TRBD1 (5 bases). The V and J ends lost 6 bases and 3 bases respectively, with 18 bases between them. This CDR3 comprises 16 residues. Germline values: CDR1 SNHLY, CDR2 FYNNEI. CDR3 region: CASSSPGPSNYNEQFF. The CDR3 DNA reads TGTGCCAGCAGCTCTCCAGGGCCGTCGAACTACAATGAGCAGTTCTTC.

The chain carries TRBV3-1 (or the pseudogene TRBV3-2) and TRBJ2-2, with 11 bases identical to TRBD2. This CDR3 spans 16 amino acids. The V segment lost 0 bases and the J segment 7 bases; nucleotides outside the gene matches: 4. Germline V gene lookup returns CDR1 LGHDT and CDR2 YNNKEL (reference sequence). CDR3 sequence: CASSQDGTSGGGELFF. Here the CDR3 DNA reads TGTGCCAGCAGCCAAGATGGGACTAGCGGTGGCGGGGAGCTGTTTTTT.

With regard to this clone: Different DNA sequences within this sample yield the same CDR3. The chain is built from TRBV5-1 and TRBJ1-5; D is ambiguous. V was shortened by 0 bases and J by 0 bases, with 7 bases between the two germline ends. Looked up from germline, CDR1 is SGHRS and CDR2 is YFSETQ. The CDR3 consists of 15 residues. The chain's CDR3 is CASSLDSYSNQPQHF. For the CDR3, the DNA is TGCGCCAGCAGCTTGGACAGTTATAGCAATCAGCCCCAGCATTTT.

The chain uses TRBV12-3 or TRBV12-4 and TRBJ2-2; the D gene is possibly TRBD2 (5 bases). Deletions cut 5 bases from V and 6 bases from J, with 10 bases between. CDR3 size: 13 residues. The CDR3 protein is CASSLLGAGELFF. CDR3 DNA: TGTGCCAGCAGTCTACTCGGGGCCGGGGAGCTGTTTTTT.

This sequence joins TRBV27 and TRBJ1-1; 8 bases match TRBD1. Losses at the gene ends were 6 bases for V and 8 bases for J; bases not matched to a gene: 8. This CDR3 comprises 13 residues. Looked up from germline, CDR1 is MNHEY and CDR2 is SMNVEV (reference sequence). The CDR3 is CASRETGAPEAFF. DNA of the CDR3: TGTGCCAGCAGGGAGACAGGGGCCCCAGAAGCTTTCTTT.

J is TRBJ2-3 and V is TRBV4-2, with TRBD1 matching 9 bases. The length of the CDR3 is 16 residues. Germline-derived CDR1 and CDR2 are LGHNA and YNFKEQ. The trim removed 4 bases at V and 4 bases at J, leaving 9 bases unmatched. CDR3: CASSPLPTGGADTQYF. The CDR3 DNA is TGTGCCAGCAGCCCCCTACCCACAGGGGGCGCAGATACGCAGTATTTT.

The chain links TRBV19 to TRBJ2-7, with 11 nucleotides matching TRBD1. CDR1 and CDR2 from the germline V gene are LNHDA and SQIVND (reference sequence). V gave up 3 bases and J gave up 2 bases; unmatched junction bases: 6. CDR3 length: 16 residues. The CDR3 reads CASSMDTGQGAYEQYF. The CDR3 DNA is TGTGCCAGTAGTATGGATACGGGACAGGGGGCCTACGAGCAGTACTTC.

This chain connects TRBV6-2 or TRBV6-3 to TRBJ2-7; D is possibly TRBD2 (7 bases). The CDR3 runs 13 residues. The germline V gene encodes CDR1 MNHEY and CDR2 SVGEGT. Deletions cut 6 bases from V and 4 bases from J, with 13 bases between. CDR3 region: CASSLRGGYEQYF. The CDR3, as DNA: TGTGCCAGCAGCTTAAGGGGGGGATACGAGCAGTACTTC.

Concerning this clone: The sample holds other DNA sequences that translate to the same CDR3. The chain combines TRBV5-4 with TRBJ2-3; 8 bases align to TRBD2. Germline trimming cut 0 bases from V and 1 base from J; bases unmatched to any gene: 1. This CDR3 is 15 amino acids long. From germline, CDR1 is SGHNT and CDR2 YYREEE (reference sequence). The CDR3 region is CASSLAREGTDTQYF. CDR3 DNA sequence: TGTGCCAGCAGCTTGGCGCGGGAGGGCACAGATACGCAGTATTTT. The full variable domain, its missing parts supplied by reference TRBV5-4 and TRBJ2-3, is ETGVTQSPTHLIKTRGQQVTLRCSSQSGHNTVSWYQQALGQGPQFIFQYYREEENGRGNFPPRFSGLQFPNYSSELNVNALELDDSALYLCASSLAREGTDTQYFGPGTRLTVL.

The rearrangement joins TRBV4-1 to TRBJ1-5; weak D call: TRBD1 (5 bases). The V gene's germline CDR1 is MGHRA and CDR2 YSYEKL. The ends were cut back, 2 bases at V and 0 bases at J, with 17 bases in the middle. This CDR3 region has 18 residues. As DNA, the CDR3 is TGCGCCAGCAGCCAATTGGAGGGCTGGGGCTATAGCAATCAGCCCCAGCATTTT. Its protein product is CASSQLEGWGYSNQPQHF.

The genes are TRBV7-8 and TRBJ2-2, with D maybe TRBD1 (6 bases). The germline V and J ends were trimmed by 5 bases and 3 bases, with 13 bases remaining between them. The germline gives CDR1 SGHVS, CDR2 FQNEAQ. The CDR3 extends over 15 amino acids. CDR3 coding DNA: TGTGCCAGCAGCCGAGAAGGGGGAGACACCGGGGAGCTGTTTTTT. Translation: CASSREGGDTGELFF.

The J gene is TRBJ2-5, the V gene TRBV5-1, with 7 positions matching TRBD1. V was clipped by 4 bases and J by 2 bases; unmatched bases: 5. The CDR3 contains 14 residues. Germline V gene lookup returns CDR1 SGHRS and CDR2 YFSETQ. CDR3 coding DNA: TGCGCCAGCAGCAAACAGGGGCAACAAGAGACCCAGTACTTC. The encoded protein is CASSKQGQQETQYF. The full variable domain, its missing parts supplied by reference TRBV5-1 and TRBJ2-5, is KAGVTQTPRYLIKTRGQQVTLSCSPISGHRSVSWYQQTPGQGLQFLFEYFSETQRNKGNFPGRFSGRQFSNSRSEMNVSTLELGDSALYLCASSKQGQQETQYFGPGTRLLVL.

This clone was seen many times. V usage is TRBV7-6 and J usage is TRBJ2-1; D is perhaps TRBD2 (7 bases). The CDR3 loop spans 14 amino acids. Trimming took off 6 bases at V and 8 bases at J, with 17 bases between the two ends. CDR1 SGHVS and CDR2 FNYEAQ come from the germline V gene. As DNA, the CDR3 is TGTGCCAGCAGTCACGGGCAGGGGAGGGATGAGCAGTTCTTC. Protein product: CASSHGQGRDEQFF.

This chain links TRBV30 with TRBJ1-3, with 12 nucleotides matching TRBD1. With 1 base clipped from V and 0 bases from J, the junction kept 1 base outside the gene matches. The germline V gene has CDR1 GTSNPN and CDR2 SVGIG (reference sequence). CDR3 length equals 16 residues. The CDR3 is CAWSAGQGASGNTIYF. In nucleotides, the CDR3 is TGTGCCTGGAGTGCGGGACAGGGGGCCTCTGGAAACACCATATATTTT.

V usage is TRBV18 and J usage is TRBJ2-1, with TRBD2 identical over 16 bases. The CDR3 has 18 amino acids. J lost 4 bases, V lost 6 bases, and 9 bases had no gene match. Per germline, CDR1 KGHSH and CDR2 LQKENI. The CDR3 sequence is CASSSGTSGRADYNEQFF. The CDR3 coding sequence is TGTGCCAGCTCCTCCGGGACTAGCGGGAGGGCCGATTACAATGAGCAGTTCTTC.

V usage is TRBV15 and J usage is TRBJ2-7; 13 bases map to TRBD2. The J segment lost 5 bases and the V segment lost 0 bases, leaving 4 bases of the junction unmatched. Germline V gives CDR1 LNHNV, CDR2 YYDKDF (reference sequence). The CDR3 covers 16 residues. The CDR3 DNA sequence: TGTGCCACCAGCAGAGACTATACTAGCGGGAGGGACGAGCAGTACTTC. Encoded protein: CATSRDYTSGRDEQYF.

The chain couples TRBV9 to TRBJ1-2; D might be TRBD1 (5 bases). Germline CDR1 reads SGDLS; CDR2 reads YYNGEE. The CDR3 consists of 15 residues. V lost 4 bases to trimming and J lost 4 bases, with 17 bases between them. CDR3 coding DNA: TGTGCCAGCAGCTATTCCGCAGGGACTTTCTATGGCTACACCTTC. This translates into CASSYSAGTFYGYTF.